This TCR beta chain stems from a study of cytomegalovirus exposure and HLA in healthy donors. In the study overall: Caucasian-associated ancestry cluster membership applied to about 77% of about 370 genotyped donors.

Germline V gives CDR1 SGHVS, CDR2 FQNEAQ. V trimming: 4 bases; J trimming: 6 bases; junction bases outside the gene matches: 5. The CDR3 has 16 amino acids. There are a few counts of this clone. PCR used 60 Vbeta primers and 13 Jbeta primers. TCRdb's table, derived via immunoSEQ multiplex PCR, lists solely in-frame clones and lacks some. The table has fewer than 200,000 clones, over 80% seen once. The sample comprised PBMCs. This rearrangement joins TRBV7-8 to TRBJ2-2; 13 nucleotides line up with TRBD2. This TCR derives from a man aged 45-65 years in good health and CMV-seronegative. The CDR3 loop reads CASSWGGLAGAGELFF. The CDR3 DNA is TGTGCCAGCAGCTGGGGTGGACTAGCGGGGGCCGGGGAGCTGTTTTTT. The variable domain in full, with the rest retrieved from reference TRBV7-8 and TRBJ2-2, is GAGVSQSPRYKVAKRGQDVALRCDPISGHVSLFWYQQALGQGPEFLTYFQNEAQLDKSGLPSDRFFAERPEGSVSTLKIQRTQQEDSAVYLCASSWGGLAGAGELFFGEGSRLTVL.